Detailed here is one T cell receptor (beta chain). In its sample, this clonotype was seen many times. Its antigen target is currently unknown. Per-base quality was not reported, and no clone a single base away is much larger than it. This sample was taken from a study of post-analysis software for immune sequencing data (dated by TCRdb to between 2015 and 2016). For the wider study: Disease courses on record covered relapsing-remitting, secondary progressive and progressive-relapsing multiple sclerosis, though some patients had no subtype annotation. The patient repertoires were set against roughly eleven previously published healthy control repertoires from donors whose ages ranged from 6 to 25 years. A subset of samples was prepared in parallel using single-end sample barcoding, then pooled and co-amplified after Illumina adapter ligation. The investigation overall reported the following: Normalized Chao1 diversity was significantly lower in multiple sclerosis patients than controls, suggesting substantial peripheral T-cell clonal expansion. Direct clustering with F measure revealed strong co-clustering of samples prepared in the same batch, which led to a batch-effect correction. Patients showed significantly higher frequencies than controls for several TRBV segments, among them TRBV5-6, TRBV5-1 and TRBV20-1. The multiple sclerosis patient group was slightly younger than the control group.

To demonstrate the VDJtools post-analysis software, the study profiled TCR beta repertoires from the peripheral blood of some 13 young patients with multiple sclerosis. The multiple sclerosis patients were children and adolescents ranging in age from roughly 6 to 15 years. Library generation was performed with PCR. Sequencer: Illumina HiSeq 2500. To reduce PCR and sequencing biases, unique molecular identifiers were built into the TCR beta cDNA libraries. Per 1 to 10 million input T cells, roughly 500,000 cDNA molecules were obtained, such that each molecule approximated one T cell. The patient libraries were prepared and sequenced using the same protocol as the earlier healthy control dataset. Samples belonging to the same batch were prepared together, multiplexed and sequenced on a shared HiSeq lane. The original pipeline was this. MIGEC handled the raw barcoded reads, throwing out single-read molecular identifier groups before consensus assembly and CDR3 extraction. VDJtools was used for post-analysis of the clonotype tables, with diversity normalized by down-sampling every dataset to the smallest sample size. Repertoire overlap clustering matched CDR3 amino acid but not nucleotide sequences to correct batch-related cross-sample contamination. Using fastp at Q25 and MiXCR, TCRdb reprocessed the public reads and kept productive beta chains. Each record represents a unique CDR3 protein, reported with the most common genes and DNA among its rows. What appears here as the V and J calls and clone size reflects TCRdb's work, not the paper's. The sample includes about 400,000 distinct CDR3 sequences, with roughly 38% observed a single time. The ten largest clones take up roughly 13% of the sample.

The germline V gene provides CDR1 MNHEY and CDR2 SVGEGT. Trimming at the junction amounts to 2 bases on V and 3 bases on J, and the germline ends lie 13 bases apart. The CDR3 goes from the cysteine to the phenylalanine over 15 residues. Only the CDR3 part of the read is kept: 45 bases, read in frame from the first base. The specimen sequenced was blood. The receptor comes from a girl under 18 with multiple sclerosis. The receptor chain draws on TRBV6-2 or TRBV6-3 and TRBJ2-5; the D gene is tentatively TRBD1 or TRBD2, each matching 5 bases. The CDR3 sequence is CASSYVWGIKETQYF. Read as DNA, the sequence is TGTGCCAGCAGTTACGTTTGGGGGATTAAAGAGACCCAGTACTTC.